The next 25 T cell receptor beta chains were all read from a single sample in a study of blood T cell repertoires in COVID-19. Sequencing was performed with immunoSEQ multiplex PCR; in TCRdb, only in-frame clones are kept and a portion is missing. The table lists 30,000 to 50,000 clones, around 93% of them singletons, with 15% to 19% in the top ten. The sample taken for sequencing was peripheral blood. The receptor source for this set is a woman under 40 in a cohort sampled during active COVID-19.

The chain employs TRBV10-3 and TRBJ2-7; 7 bases map to TRBD1. The germline V gene encodes CDR1 ENHRY and CDR2 SYGVKD. There are 14 residues in the CDR3. V lost 0 bases to trimming and J lost 4 bases; unmatched junction nucleotides: 3. CDR3 residues: CAISESNRGYEQYF. The CDR3 DNA follows: TGTGCCATCAGTGAGTCGAACAGGGGATACGAGCAGTACTTC.

Comments on this clone: Other DNA sequences in this sample translate to the same CDR3. V usage is TRBV28 and J usage is TRBJ2-2; D may be TRBD2 (6 bases). Germline V gene data show CDR1 as MDHEN and CDR2 as SYDVKM. This CDR3 has 16 residues. Trimming cost V 6 bases and J 4 bases, with 18 bases left between them. The CDR3 sequence is CASSSPGSSGTGELFF. As DNA, the CDR3 is TGTGCCAGCAGCTCCCCCGGGAGTAGTGGCACCGGGGAGCTGTTTTTT.

The chain combines TRBV6-5 with TRBJ2-1; D unclear. V lost 0 bases to trimming and J lost 9 bases, with 9 bases between them. The CDR3 sequence is 13 residues long. Germline V gene data show CDR1 as MNHEY and CDR2 as SVGAGI. CDR3 sequence: CASSYSPSFEQFF. As DNA, the CDR3 is TGTGCCAGCAGTTACTCCCCGTCGTTTGAGCAGTTCTTC.

CDR3 bases: TGTGCCAGTTCCGACAGGGTTAGTGGCTACACCTTC. Its protein product is CASSDRVSGYTF. The rearrangement uses TRBV19 and TRBJ1-2; 7 nucleotides match TRBD1. Germline trimming cut 8 bases from V and 7 bases from J; bases unmatched to any gene: 7. Germline CDR1 LNHDA, CDR2 SQIVND (reference sequence). The CDR3 totals 12 residues.

The chain couples TRBV14 to TRBJ1-2, with 8 bases matching TRBD1. The length of the CDR3 is 16 residues. Per the germline V gene, CDR1 is SGHDN and CDR2 is FVKESK. J gave up 0 bases and V 3 bases, and 6 bases lay outside the gene matches. CDR3 sequence: CASSHRQGRTNYGYTF. The CDR3 DNA sequence: TGTGCCAGCAGCCATAGACAGGGGAGGACTAACTATGGCTACACCTTC. Together with reference TRBV14 and TRBJ1-2, the CDR3 gives the full variable domain: EAGVTQFPSHSVIEKGQTVTLRCDPISGHDNLYWYRRVMGKEIKFLLHFVKESKQDESGMPNNRFLAERTGGTYSTLKVQPAELEDSGVYFCASSHRQGRTNYGYTFGSGTRLTVV.

This chain links TRBV5-5 with TRBJ2-3; 8 bases line up with TRBD2. The germline V gene encodes CDR1 SGHKS and CDR2 YYEKEE (reference sequence). The CDR3 totals 17 residues. Trimming cost V 3 bases and J 7 bases; bases outside gene matches: 16. The CDR3 loop is CASSSESLGLVVNTQYF. The CDR3 coding sequence is TGTGCCAGCAGCTCTGAATCTCTGGGACTAGTGGTTAATACGCAGTATTTT.

In this sample, this clone turned up once. The chain is built from TRBV24-1 and TRBJ2-1, with 13 bases aligning to TRBD2. V shed 4 bases and J 6 bases; nucleotides not matched to a gene: 5. This CDR3 has 16 amino acids. In germline, CDR1 is KGHDR, CDR2 SFDVKD. CDR3 bases: TGTGCCACCAGTGACGCCAGACTAGCGGGAGGCAATGAGCAGTTCTTC. Translating gives CATSDARLAGGNEQFF.

This clone has just one count. This chain joins TRBV7-9 and TRBJ2-1; 12 nucleotides line up with TRBD2. This CDR3 is built from 16 residues. Germline CDR1 is SEHNR and CDR2 is FQNEAQ (reference sequence). V shed 1 base and J 7 bases; nucleotides not matched to a gene: 5. For the CDR3, the DNA is TGTGCCAGCAGCTTAGGGACTAGCGGGATTGGAAATGAGCAGTTCTTC. It yields the protein CASSLGTSGIGNEQFF.

The chain joins TRBV14 to TRBJ2-1, with a weak D call TRBD1 (5 bases). CDR1 and CDR2 (germline): SGHDN, FVKESK. Trimming stripped 4 bases from V and 0 bases from J, with 13 bases between. This CDR3 has 16 amino acids. The CDR3 sequence is CASSPWGESSYNEQFF. The CDR3 DNA follows: TGTGCCAGCAGCCCATGGGGCGAGAGCTCCTACAATGAGCAGTTCTTC. Drawing the rest from reference TRBV14 and TRBJ2-1, the complete variable domain is EAGVTQFPSHSVIEKGQTVTLRCDPISGHDNLYWYRRVMGKEIKFLLHFVKESKQDESGMPNNRFLAERTGGTYSTLKVQPAELEDSGVYFCASSPWGESSYNEQFFGPGTRLTVL.

The chain has TRBV5-6 and TRBJ2-1, with TRBD1 matching 7 bases. V lost 0 bases to trimming and J lost 8 bases; unmatched junction nucleotides: 14. CDR1 is SGHDT and CDR2 is YYEEEE in the germline V gene. The CDR3 sequence is 17 residues long. CDR3 sequence (DNA): TGTGCCAGCAGCTTGGCCACCGGGACAGCGCTTAATTATGAGCAGTTCTTC. It yields the protein CASSLATGTALNYEQFF. The variable domain in full, completed from reference TRBV5-6 and TRBJ2-1, reads DAGVTQSPTHLIKTRGQQVTLRCSPKSGHDTVSWYQQALGQGPQFIFQYYEEEERQRGNFPDRFSGHQFPNYSSELNVNALLLGDSALYLCASSLATGTALNYEQFFGPGTRLTVL.

The chain recombines TRBV19 with TRBJ2-2; no clear D gene. The CDR3 is 12 residues long. Germline V lookup: CDR1 LNHDA, CDR2 SQIVND (reference sequence). Trimming cost V 7 bases and J 5 bases, with 8 bases left between them. The CDR3 loop is CASTVATGELFF. CDR3 coding DNA: TGTGCCAGTACCGTCGCGACCGGGGAGCTGTTTTTT.

V usage is TRBV11-2 and J usage is TRBJ2-7; D possibly corresponds to TRBD2 (5 bases). The CDR3 runs to 14 residues. The germline CDR1 and CDR2 sequences are SGHAT and FQNNGV. Deletions cut 4 bases from V and 0 bases from J, with 10 bases between. The CDR3 protein is CASSSQRISYEQYF. CDR3 nucleotide sequence: TGTGCCAGCAGCTCCCAGCGGATCTCCTACGAGCAGTACTTC.

This clone has only a few counts. This rearrangement joins TRBV2 to TRBJ2-7, with a weak D call TRBD2 (6 bases). Trimming left V 10 bases short and J 3 bases short, with 13 bases between. This CDR3 region has 12 residues. Germline CDR1 reads SNHLY; CDR2 reads FYNNEI. CDR3 in DNA: TGTGCCACGGATGGGACTCACTACGAGCAGTACTTC. Protein product: CATDGTHYEQYF.

This clone was observed a single time. The chain combines TRBV6-5 with TRBJ2-7; D possibly corresponds to TRBD2 (6 bases). V dropped 8 bases and J dropped 7 bases, with 18 bases sitting between them. The CDR3 runs to 13 residues. The germline V gene encodes CDR1 MNHEY and CDR2 SVGAGI. This CDR3 reads CASPEDGSLEQYF. As DNA, the CDR3 is TGTGCCAGCCCCGAGGACGGGAGTCTGGAGCAGTACTTC.

This clone was seen just once. The gene calls are TRBV4-3 and TRBJ1-6, with TRBD1 identical over 10 bases. Germline CDR1 and CDR2: LGHNA and YSLEER. The CDR3 has 16 amino acids. The J segment lost 6 bases and the V segment lost 2 bases, leaving 4 bases of the junction unmatched. CDR3 coding DNA: TGCGCCAGCAGCCAACTCGGACAGGGGGGTAATTCACCCCTCCACTTT. It translates to CASSQLGQGGNSPLHF.

This clone has a single count. Written as DNA, the CDR3 is TGTGCCAGCAGCGGAGTAACCAACAGGGGTCAAGTGGGTTCTGGGGCCAACGTCCTGACTTTC. It translates to CASSGVTNRGQVGSGANVLTF. The gene calls are TRBV7-6 and TRBJ2-6; 7 nucleotides agree with TRBD1. The CDR3 extends over 21 amino acids. Trimming removed 5 bases from V and 1 base from J; junction bases left unmatched: 20. Germline loops: CDR1 SGHVS, CDR2 FNYEAQ.

The chain links TRBV11-2 to TRBJ1-2; D is unresolved. Trimming stripped 5 bases from V and 6 bases from J, with 22 bases between. Per the germline V gene, CDR1 is SGHAT and CDR2 is FQNNGV. The CDR3 extends over 16 amino acids. CDR3 loop: CASSPLDGVERDGYTF. The CDR3 DNA reads as TGTGCCAGCAGCCCCCTTGACGGGGTGGAAAGGGATGGCTACACCTTC.

The chain couples TRBV21-1 to TRBJ2-3; the table gives TRBD2 as D, unverified against the DNA. TRBV21-1 is recorded as a pseudogene. The CDR3 consists of 18 residues. The CDR3 spells CASSQGRRLAGSTDTQYF. The CDR3 nucleotides are TGTGCCAGCAGCCAAGGGCGAAGACTAGCGGGAAGCACAGATACGCAGTATTTT.

This chain uses TRBV5-1 with TRBJ2-3; perhaps TRBD2 as D (5 bases). Trimming removed 4 bases from V and 2 bases from J, with 23 bases in between. The length of the CDR3 is 18 residues. CDR1 SGHRS and CDR2 YFSETQ come from the germline V gene. The CDR3 DNA is TGCGCCAGCAGCCCGAGCCGGATGGGGAGTAGGGTCACAGATACGCAGTATTTT. Translation: CASSPSRMGSRVTDTQYF.

Concerning this clone itself: Germline and junction disagree at one end, which may indicate a read error. The rearrangement uses TRBV11-2 and TRBJ1-5; possibly TRBD1 for D (5 bases). The CDR3 sequence is 17 residues long. Germline V gives CDR1 SGHAT, CDR2 FQNNGV. CDR3 sequence: CASSFYELDGHNQPRHF. CDR3 sequence (DNA): TGTGCCAGCAGCTTTTATGAGTTGGACGGACACAATCAGCCCCGGCATTTT.

This clone has a handful of counts. The chain employs TRBV11-2 and TRBJ1-5; 12 bases line up with TRBD1. Germline V lookup: CDR1 SGHAT, CDR2 FQNNGV. Trimming removed 0 bases from V and 7 bases from J; junction bases left unmatched: 1. The CDR3 has 15 amino acids. The CDR3 spells CASSLEGTGGQPQHF. The DNA of the CDR3 is TGTGCCAGCAGCTTAGAGGGGACAGGGGGCCAGCCCCAGCATTTT.

The chain combines TRBV10-3 with TRBJ1-2; D may be TRBD1 (6 bases). Germline values: CDR1 ENHRY, CDR2 SYGVKD. The CDR3 covers 14 residues. The germline V and J ends were trimmed by 2 bases and 1 base, with 8 bases remaining between them. This CDR3 reads CAISERTVNYGYTF. The CDR3 nucleotides are TGTGCCATCAGTGAGAGGACAGTTAACTATGGCTACACCTTC.

The CDR3 bases are TGTGCCAGCAGCTTTGGGGACAGGTTAACAGATACGCAGTATTTT. Translated: CASSFGDRLTDTQYF. The genes are TRBV7-9 and TRBJ2-3; 8 positions agree with TRBD1. Germline loops: CDR1 SEHNR, CDR2 FQNEAQ (reference sequence). J lost 3 bases, V lost 3 bases, and 5 bases had no gene match. The CDR3 contains 15 residues.

This chain links TRBV5-8 with TRBJ2-1; 7 nucleotides match TRBD2. CDR1 is SGHTS, CDR2 YDEGEE, per germline. The trim removed 0 bases at V and 7 bases at J, leaving 10 bases unmatched. CDR3 length equals 16 residues. CDR3 nucleotides: TGTGCCAGCAGCTTGGTGGCTAGCGGAGTGGGGAATGAGCAGTTCTTC. Protein: CASSLVASGVGNEQFF.

The chain uses TRBV4-1 and TRBJ2-1, with 8 positions matching TRBD2. The CDR3 runs 17 residues. V lost 0 bases and J lost 5; bases outside the gene matches: 9. The germline gives CDR1 MGHRA, CDR2 YSYEKL. CDR3 sequence (DNA): TGCGCCAGCAGCCAAGAACCCAGCGGGAGAGTGGACAATGAGCAGTTCTTC. Translated, it gives CASSQEPSGRVDNEQFF.